These 5 T cell receptor beta chains were sequenced from one sample in a study of patients and donors after allogeneic stem cell transplantation. TCRdb analysed the RT-PCR reads with MiXCR anew, one entry per CDR3 protein. The table has 110,000 or so distinct CDR3 sequences, 35% seen once. Material for sequencing was blood, either unsorted or a sorted T cell fraction (not recorded which). All receptors come from a human donor who was either an allogeneic HSCT recipient or a stem cell or donor lymphocyte infusion donor (not recorded which). It is not recorded whose cells these are; they may come from a transplant donor.

The chain carries TRBV5-6 and TRBJ2-5; D possibly corresponds to TRBD1 (5 bases). Germline-derived CDR1 and CDR2 are SGHDT and YYEEEE. The CDR3 covers 14 residues. V was trimmed by 0 bases and J by 4 bases, leaving 10 bases between them. CDR3 DNA sequence: TGTGCCAGCAGCTTGGGCCCCCAGGGAGAGACCCAGTACTTC. Translating it yields CASSLGPQGETQYF.

This chain links TRBV5-6 with TRBJ2-3, with 11 nucleotides matching TRBD2. Germline V gives CDR1 SGHDT, CDR2 YYEEEE. This CDR3 has 16 amino acids. J was trimmed by 4 bases and V by 4 bases; bases with no gene match: 8. The CDR3 reads CASSGQLAGGPDTQYF. The DNA for the CDR3 is TGTGCCAGCAGCGGACAATTAGCGGGAGGGCCAGATACGCAGTATTTT.

The sample holds a few counts of this clonotype. The rearrangement uses TRBV9 and TRBJ1-6; the D gene is possibly TRBD1 (5 bases). The length of the CDR3 is 13 residues. V lost 2 bases and J 13 bases, leaving 13 bases between the germline ends. Germline lookup yields CDR1 SGDLS and CDR2 YYNGEE. The chain's CDR3 is CASSVGTSHPLHF. CDR3 coding DNA: TGTGCCAGCAGCGTGGGGACTTCTCATCCCCTCCACTTT.

The genes are TRBV7-9 and TRBJ1-1, with TRBD1 matching over 7 bases. Trimming removed 4 bases from V and 4 bases from J; junction bases left unmatched: 3. Germline CDR1 and CDR2: SEHNR and FQNEAQ (reference sequence). The CDR3 is 13 residues long. The CDR3 loop is CASSSTGTTEAFF. In DNA form, the CDR3 reads TGTGCCAGCAGCTCGACAGGGACCACTGAAGCTTTCTTT.

This clonotype was detected a few times. The chain is built from TRBV5-5 and TRBJ2-3; no reliable D call. Germline CDR1 SGHKS, CDR2 YYEKEE (reference sequence). Trimming took off 1 base at V and 0 bases at J, with 15 bases between the two ends. The CDR3 runs to 17 residues. The CDR3 is CASSLWVLAASTDTQYF. The CDR3 DNA reads as TGTGCCAGCAGCTTGTGGGTTTTGGCGGCTAGCACAGATACGCAGTATTTT.